These 3 T cell receptor beta chains originate from one sample sequenced in a study of T cell changes during pregnancy in multiple sclerosis. Clones were read by immunoSEQ multiplex PCR, and TCRdb kept only the in-frame ones, dropping some. This sample has tens of thousands of clones, with around 93% found just once. Specimen: peripheral blood, collected in the second trimester of pregnancy. The receptors derive from a female donor with multiple sclerosis, enrolled in a pregnancy study.

The chain couples TRBV9 to TRBJ1-1; 7 bases map to TRBD1. J lost 3 bases, V lost 4 bases, and 3 bases had no gene match. Germline loops: CDR1 SGDLS, CDR2 YYNGEE. CDR3 size: 13 residues. In nucleotides, the CDR3 is TGTGCCAGCAGCACCGACAGGGACACTGAAGCTTTCTTT. Protein product: CASSTDRDTEAFF.

The chain links TRBV10-2 to TRBJ2-3; D not resolved. Germline lookup yields CDR1 WSHSY and CDR2 SAAADI. This CDR3 is 15 amino acids long. Trimming removed 5 bases from V and 2 bases from J, with 14 bases in between. The CDR3 DNA sequence: TGCGCCAGCAGTCTTCAGGCCATCCCCACAGATACGCAGTATTTT. Its translation: CASSLQAIPTDTQYF.

V and J are TRBV29-1 and TRBJ1-4; tentatively, D is TRBD1 (6 bases). Trimming took off 5 bases at V and 7 bases at J, with 11 bases between the two ends. Germline loops: CDR1 SQVTM, CDR2 ANQGSEA. The CDR3 covers 12 residues. This CDR3 reads CSVTGSGEKLFF. As DNA, the CDR3 is TGCAGCGTTACAGGGTCGGGTGAAAAACTGTTTTTT.